These 19 T cell receptor beta chains were all obtained from the same sample, sequenced in a study of blood T cell repertoires in COVID-19. The table came from immunoSEQ multiplex PCR; TCRdb's copy has only in-frame clones and leaves some out. The sample includes tens of thousands of clones, more than 75% of them seen just once. The sequencing sample was made of peripheral blood. The receptors stem from a woman over 75 with acute or convalescent COVID-19.

This chain uses TRBV19 with TRBJ2-1; 9 bases fit TRBD2. V shed 4 bases, J shed 2 bases, and the junction held 9 bases outside the gene matches. This CDR3 has 17 residues. Germline V lookup: CDR1 LNHDA, CDR2 SQIVND (reference sequence). DNA for the CDR3: TGTGCCAGTAGTACCGACCAGCTAGCGGGAACCTACAATGAGCAGTTCTTC. Translated: CASSTDQLAGTYNEQFF.

As DNA, the CDR3 is TGTGCCAGCAGTTTGTCCCAGCAGGGGGGATACGAGCAGTACTTC. Translated, it gives CASSLSQQGGYEQYF. The chain couples TRBV27 to TRBJ2-7, with a tentative D call TRBD1 (7 bases). The V gene lost 3 bases and the J gene lost 4 bases, with 16 bases spanning the gap. CDR3 length: 15 residues. The germline gives CDR1 MNHEY, CDR2 SMNVEV (reference sequence).

This clone was observed once. The J gene is TRBJ1-5, the V gene TRBV3-1 (or the pseudogene TRBV3-2); tentatively, D is TRBD1 (5 bases). CDR3 size: 15 residues. Germline lookup yields CDR1 LGHDT and CDR2 YNNKEL (reference sequence). V was shortened by 3 bases and J by 1 base, with 10 bases between the two germline ends. CDR3: CASSHGGGSNQPQHF. The CDR3 DNA reads as TGTGCCAGCAGCCACGGCGGGGGGAGCAATCAGCCCCAGCATTTT.

This rearrangement joins TRBV10-3 to TRBJ1-1; 8 bases map to TRBD1. This CDR3 comprises 15 residues. Germline V gene lookup returns CDR1 ENHRY and CDR2 SYGVKD. V shed 2 bases and J 4 bases; nucleotides not matched to a gene: 6. The CDR3 DNA reads as TGTGCCATCAGTGAGGGACAGGGAAGGAGCACTGAAGCTTTCTTT. Protein sequence: CAISEGQGRSTEAFF.

The rearrangement links TRBV30 to TRBJ1-4, with a tentative D call TRBD1 (5 bases). V lost 0 bases and J lost 7, with 12 bases in between. CDR1 is GTSNPN and CDR2 is SVGIG in the germline V gene (reference sequence). The CDR3 consists of 14 residues. CDR3 nucleotides: TGTGCCTGGAGTGTACTCGGGGGAGGTGAAAAACTGTTTTTT. It specifies CAWSVLGGGEKLFF.

V is TRBV20-1 and J is TRBJ1-1; 7 nucleotides agree with TRBD1. The CDR3 loop spans 14 amino acids. V was clipped by 3 bases and J by 4 bases; unmatched bases: 8. CDR1 DFQATT and CDR2 SNEGSKA come from the germline V gene (reference sequence). CDR3 DNA: TGCAGTGCTAGTTGGGGGGCAGGGGGCACTGAAGCTTTCTTT. It yields the protein CSASWGAGGTEAFF.

As DNA, the CDR3 is TGTGCCAGCAGTCCCCCACCTAGCGGGGGGGCCGATGTTTCGAACAATGAGCAGTTCTTC. Protein: CASSPPPSGGADVSNNEQFF. The chain links TRBV2 to TRBJ2-1; 12 bases map to TRBD2. After removal of 5 bases from V and 5 bases from J, the junction contained 19 bases not matched to a gene. The CDR3 consists of 20 residues. CDR1 is SNHLY and CDR2 is FYNNEI in the germline V gene.

The CDR3 DNA follows: TGTGCCTGGAGTTCAAGCAATCAGCCCCAGCATTTT. Translation gives CAWSSSNQPQHF. The rearrangement uses TRBV30 and TRBJ1-5; D unclear. V was shortened by 2 bases and J by 1 base, with 3 bases between the two germline ends. This CDR3 has 12 residues. Germline V gene lookup returns CDR1 GTSNPN and CDR2 SVGIG (reference sequence).

This rearrangement joins TRBV29-1 to TRBJ2-5, with 7 nucleotides matching TRBD1. The CDR3 contains 14 residues. The germline CDR1 and CDR2 sequences are SQVTM and ANQGSEA. The J segment lost 1 base and the V segment lost 0 bases, leaving 2 bases of the junction unmatched. CDR3 bases: TGCAGCGTTGAAGACTACAGGGGCCAAGAGACCCAGTACTTC. Translation gives CSVEDYRGQETQYF.

V gene TRBV18 combines with J gene TRBJ2-3; TRBD2 aligns across 7 bases. Germline V gene lookup returns CDR1 KGHSH and CDR2 LQKENI. There are 14 residues in the CDR3. Trimming removed 8 bases from V and 0 bases from J; junction bases left unmatched: 5. The CDR3, as DNA: TGTGCCAGCCCCCGGGGGGTTAGCACAGATACGCAGTATTTT. Residues: CASPRGVSTDTQYF.

The chain is built from TRBV11-2 and TRBJ2-7, with D perhaps matching TRBD1 (5 bases). The CDR3 has 13 amino acids. Germline CDR1 is SGHAT and CDR2 is FQNNGV. Trimming removed 1 base from V and 5 bases from J, with 9 bases in between. The CDR3 nucleotides read TGTGCCAGCAGCTTAGGCAGGGATAACGAGCAGTACTTC. Protein product: CASSLGRDNEQYF.

This sequence joins TRBV7-8 and TRBJ1-4, with D perhaps matching TRBD1 (6 bases). Between the trimmed V and J ends, which lost 5 bases and 2 bases, there was a span of 15 bases. CDR3 length equals 16 residues. Germline V gives CDR1 SGHVS, CDR2 FQNEAQ. The CDR3 is CASSRGGGATNEKLFF. CDR3 coding DNA: TGTGCCAGCAGCCGTGGCGGGGGCGCGACTAATGAAAAACTGTTTTTT.

This sequence joins TRBV24-1 and TRBJ1-5, with D perhaps matching TRBD1 (5 bases). The CDR3 has 14 amino acids. The germline gives CDR1 KGHDR, CDR2 SFDVKD. V was trimmed by 12 bases and J by 1 base, leaving 15 bases between them. The DNA for the CDR3 is TGTGCCTTGGCAGGGTTCTACAGCAATCAGCCCCAGCATTTT. It translates to CALAGFYSNQPQHF.

J is TRBJ2-5 and V is TRBV14; D unresolved. The CDR3 contains 12 residues. Trimming took off 1 base at V and 5 bases at J, with 5 bases between the two ends. Germline loops: CDR1 SGHDN, CDR2 FVKESK. Written as DNA, the CDR3 is TGTGCCAGCAGCCAAGTTTATGAGACCCAGTACTTC. Its translation: CASSQVYETQYF.

The V call is TRBV11-2, the J call TRBJ2-7; 7 nucleotides align to TRBD1. The CDR3 loop spans 16 amino acids. Germline CDR1 is SGHAT and CDR2 is FQNNGV. Trimming took 0 bases from V and 3 from J; bases not matched to a gene: 8. DNA for the CDR3: TGTGCCAGCAGCTTAGAGAACAGGGGTCGCGGCTACGAGCAGTACTTC. Amino acids: CASSLENRGRGYEQYF.

This sequence joins TRBV10-1 and TRBJ2-2, with TRBD2 matching 7 bases. CDR3 length: 14 amino acids. Germline V CDR1 and CDR2: WNHNN, SYGVQD (reference sequence). The junction had 5 bases not matched to a gene; V was cut back by 6 bases and J by 4 bases. This CDR3 reads CASSPPGGTGELFF. CDR3 in DNA: TGCGCCAGCAGCCCCCCGGGAGGCACCGGGGAGCTGTTTTTT.

This clone was recorded once. CDR3 sequence reads: CASSLTGGDTDTQYF. CDR3 DNA sequence: TGTGCCAGCAGCTTGACGGGTGGCGACACAGATACGCAGTATTTT. This chain joins TRBV5-6 and TRBJ2-3; D remains ambiguous. Trimming removed 1 base at V and 2 bases at J, with 11 bases between. CDR1 SGHDT and CDR2 YYEEEE come from the germline V gene. CDR3 size: 15 residues.

V and J are TRBV18 and TRBJ1-1; D remains unclear. Trimming took off 5 bases at V and 0 bases at J, with 10 bases between the two ends. The germline gives CDR1 KGHSH, CDR2 LQKENI. CDR3 length equals 14 residues. The CDR3 sequence is CASSVNRMNTEAFF. CDR3 in DNA: TGTGCCAGCTCAGTTAACAGAATGAACACTGAAGCTTTCTTT.

This chain uses TRBV9 with TRBJ1-6; 10 nucleotides match TRBD1. CDR1 and CDR2 from the germline V gene are SGDLS and YYNGEE. This CDR3 spans 15 amino acids. V lost 2 bases to trimming and J lost 7 bases; unmatched junction nucleotides: 3. The chain's CDR3 is CASSVGQGENSPLHF. The CDR3 DNA reads as TGTGCCAGCAGCGTTGGACAGGGGGAGAATTCACCCCTCCACTTT.